This T cell receptor (beta chain) was captured by sequencing in a study of T cells in Graves' hyperthyroidism and ophthalmopathy. The wider study: Sampling of peripheral blood happened at initial diagnosis, prior to any treatment.

The CDR3 is made up of 15 amino acids. V lost 0 bases and J 3 bases, leaving 7 bases between the germline ends. CDR1 and CDR2 (germline): SGHRS, YFSETQ. This clonotype appeared many times. Its target is unknown. Reasons for excluding patients were uncontrolled infection, other autoimmune disease, pregnancy or lactation. Broader study findings: Most expanded thyroid clonotypes above 0.001 also appeared in blood.

TCR beta CDR3 sequences were amplified from RNA transcripts. In the first-round RT-PCR of the TCR CDR3, the HTBI primer set was used. TCRdb reprocessed the multiplex PCR reads via MiXCR and lists one record per CDR3 protein. The table shows about 420,000 distinct CDR3 sequences, with roughly 13% occurring only once. This chain uses TRBV5-1 with TRBJ1-6; D unresolved. Sequencing input: blood. This receptor was identified in a woman in her late teens or twenties with Graves' hyperthyroidism. Here the CDR3 reads CASSLVASYNSPLHF. The CDR3 DNA reads as TGCGCCAGCAGCTTGGTGGCAAGCTATAATTCACCCCTCCACTTT. Using reference TRBV5-1 and TRBJ1-6 for the parts outside the CDR3, the full variable domain is KAGVTQTPRYLIKTRGQQVTLSCSPISGHRSVSWYQQTPGQGLQFLFEYFSETQRNKGNFPGRFSGRQFSNSRSEMNVSTLELGDSALYLCASSLVASYNSPLHFGNGTRLTVT.